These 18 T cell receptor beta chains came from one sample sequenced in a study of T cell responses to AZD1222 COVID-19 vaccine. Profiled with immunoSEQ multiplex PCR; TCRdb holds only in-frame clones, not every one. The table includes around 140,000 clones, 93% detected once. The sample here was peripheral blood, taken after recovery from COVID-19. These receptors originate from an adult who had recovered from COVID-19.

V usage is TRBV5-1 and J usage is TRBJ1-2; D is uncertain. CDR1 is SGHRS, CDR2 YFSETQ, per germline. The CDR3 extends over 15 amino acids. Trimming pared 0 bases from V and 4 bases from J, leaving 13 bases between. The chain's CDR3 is CASSLDGFLGYGYTF. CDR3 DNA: TGCGCCAGCAGCTTGGACGGTTTTCTGGGCTATGGCTACACCTTC. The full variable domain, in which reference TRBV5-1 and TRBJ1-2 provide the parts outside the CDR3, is KAGVTQTPRYLIKTRGQQVTLSCSPISGHRSVSWYQQTPGQGLQFLFEYFSETQRNKGNFPGRFSGRQFSNSRSEMNVSTLELGDSALYLCASSLDGFLGYGYTFGSGTRLTVV.

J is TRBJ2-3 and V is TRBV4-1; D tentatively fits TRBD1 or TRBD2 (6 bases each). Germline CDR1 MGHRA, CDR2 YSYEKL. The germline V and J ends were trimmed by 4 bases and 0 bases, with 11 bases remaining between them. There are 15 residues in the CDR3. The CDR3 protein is CASSPSGASTDTQYF. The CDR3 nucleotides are TGCGCCAGCAGCCCCTCGGGGGCTAGCACAGATACGCAGTATTTT.

The CDR3 coding sequence is TGCGCCAGCAGCTTGGGACAGGGAAGCGACGAGCAGTACTTC. Residues: CASSLGQGSDEQYF. This chain connects TRBV5-1 to TRBJ2-7, with TRBD1 matching over 7 bases. This CDR3 contains 14 residues. Germline CDR1 SGHRS, CDR2 YFSETQ. Trimming removed 0 bases from V and 5 bases from J; junction bases left unmatched: 5.

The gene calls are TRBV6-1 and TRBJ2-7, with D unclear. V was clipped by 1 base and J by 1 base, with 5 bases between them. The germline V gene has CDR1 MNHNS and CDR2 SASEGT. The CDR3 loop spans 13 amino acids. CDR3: CASSEVQSYEQYF. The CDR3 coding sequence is TGTGCCAGCAGTGAAGTGCAGTCCTACGAGCAGTACTTC.

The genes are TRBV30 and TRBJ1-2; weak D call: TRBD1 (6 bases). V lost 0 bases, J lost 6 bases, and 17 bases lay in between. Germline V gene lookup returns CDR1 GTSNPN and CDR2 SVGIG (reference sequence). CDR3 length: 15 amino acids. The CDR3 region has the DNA TGTGCCTGGAGTGTGTCCGCAGGGGCTTTGAATGGCTACACCTTC. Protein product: CAWSVSAGALNGYTF.

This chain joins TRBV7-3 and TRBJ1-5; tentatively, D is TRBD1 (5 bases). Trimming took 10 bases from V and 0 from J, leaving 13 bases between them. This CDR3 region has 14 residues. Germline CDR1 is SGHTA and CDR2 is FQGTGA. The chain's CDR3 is CATPGGGSNQPQHF. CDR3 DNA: TGTGCCACCCCGGGCGGGGGTAGCAATCAGCCCCAGCATTTT. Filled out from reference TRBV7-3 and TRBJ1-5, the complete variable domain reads GAGVSQTPSNKVTEKGKYVELRCDPISGHTALYWYRQSLGQGPEFLIYFQGTGAADDSGLPNDRFFAVRPEGSVSTLKIQRTERGDSAVYLCATPGGGSNQPQHFGDGTRLSIL.

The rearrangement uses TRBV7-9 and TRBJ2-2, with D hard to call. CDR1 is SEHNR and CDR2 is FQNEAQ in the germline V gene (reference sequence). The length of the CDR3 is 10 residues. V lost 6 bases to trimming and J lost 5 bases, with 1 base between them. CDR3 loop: CASRTGELFF. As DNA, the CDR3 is TGTGCCAGCAGAACCGGGGAGCTGTTTTTT.

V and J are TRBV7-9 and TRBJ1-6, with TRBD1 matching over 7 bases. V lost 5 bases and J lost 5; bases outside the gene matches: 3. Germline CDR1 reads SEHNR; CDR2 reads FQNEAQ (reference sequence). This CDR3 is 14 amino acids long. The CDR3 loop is CASSEGQHNSPLHF. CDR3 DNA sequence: TGTGCCAGCAGCGAGGGACAGCATAATTCACCCCTCCACTTT.

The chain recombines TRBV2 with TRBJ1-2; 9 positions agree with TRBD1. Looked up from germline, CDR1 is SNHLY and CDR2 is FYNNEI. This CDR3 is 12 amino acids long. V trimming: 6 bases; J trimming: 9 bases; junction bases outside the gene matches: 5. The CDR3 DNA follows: TGTGCCAGCAGGGGACAGGGAACCAGCTACACCTTC. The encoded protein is CASRGQGTSYTF.

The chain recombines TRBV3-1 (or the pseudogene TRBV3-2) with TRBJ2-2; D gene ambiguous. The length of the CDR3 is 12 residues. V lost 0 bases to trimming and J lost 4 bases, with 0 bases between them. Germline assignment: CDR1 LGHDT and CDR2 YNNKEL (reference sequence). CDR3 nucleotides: TGTGCCAGCAGCCAAGACACCGGGGAGCTGTTTTTT. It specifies CASSQDTGELFF.

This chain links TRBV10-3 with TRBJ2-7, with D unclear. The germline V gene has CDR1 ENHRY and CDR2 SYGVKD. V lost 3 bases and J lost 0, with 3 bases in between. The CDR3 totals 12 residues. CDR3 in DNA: TGTGCCATCAGTGACTACTCCTACGAGCAGTACTTC. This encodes CAISDYSYEQYF.

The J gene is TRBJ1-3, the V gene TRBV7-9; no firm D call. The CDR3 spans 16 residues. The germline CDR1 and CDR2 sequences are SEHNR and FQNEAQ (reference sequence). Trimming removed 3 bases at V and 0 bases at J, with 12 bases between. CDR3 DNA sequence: TGTGCCAGCAGCTTCCCAACAGCAATCTCTGGAAACACCATATATTTT. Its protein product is CASSFPTAISGNTIYF. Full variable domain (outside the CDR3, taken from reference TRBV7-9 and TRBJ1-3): DTGVSQNPRHKITKRGQNVTFRCDPISEHNRLYWYRQTLGQGPEFLTYFQNEAQLEKSRLLSDRFSAERPKGSFSTLEIQRTEQGDSAMYLCASSFPTAISGNTIYFGEGSWLTVV.

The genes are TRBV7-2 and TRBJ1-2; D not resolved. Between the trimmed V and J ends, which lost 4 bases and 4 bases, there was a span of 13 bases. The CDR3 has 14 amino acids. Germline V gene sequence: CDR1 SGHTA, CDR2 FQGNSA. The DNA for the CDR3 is TGTGCCAGCAGCTCTGGGTTGACTGGCTATGGCTACACCTTC. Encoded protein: CASSSGLTGYGYTF.

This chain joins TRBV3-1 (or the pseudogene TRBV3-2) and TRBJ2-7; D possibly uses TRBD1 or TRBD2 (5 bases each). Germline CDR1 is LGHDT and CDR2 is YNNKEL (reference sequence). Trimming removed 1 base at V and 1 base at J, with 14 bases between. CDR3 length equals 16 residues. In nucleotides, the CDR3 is TGTGCCAGCAGCCAAGGGTGGGGGAGTGGGTCCTACGAGCAGTACTTC. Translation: CASSQGWGSGSYEQYF.

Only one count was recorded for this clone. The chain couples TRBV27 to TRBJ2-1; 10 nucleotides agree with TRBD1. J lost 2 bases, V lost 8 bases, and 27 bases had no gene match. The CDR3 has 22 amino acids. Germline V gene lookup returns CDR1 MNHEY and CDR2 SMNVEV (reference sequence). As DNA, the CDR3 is TGTGCCAGCGGAACTGACCTTAACGCGGGACAGGGGCCCGCAAATACCTACAATGAGCAGTTCTTC. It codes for CASGTDLNAGQGPANTYNEQFF.

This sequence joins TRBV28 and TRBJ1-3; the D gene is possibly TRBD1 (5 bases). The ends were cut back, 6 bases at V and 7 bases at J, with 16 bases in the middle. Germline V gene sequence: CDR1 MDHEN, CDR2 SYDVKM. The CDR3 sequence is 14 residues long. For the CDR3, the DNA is TGTGCCAGCAGGGAGGGACGGTCCCCCAACACCATATATTTT. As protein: CASREGRSPNTIYF. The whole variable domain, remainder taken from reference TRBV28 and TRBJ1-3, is DVKVTQSSRYLVKRTGEKVFLECVQDMDHENMFWYRQDPGLGLRLIYFSYDVKMKEKGDIPEGYSVSREKKERFSLILESASTNQTSMYLCASREGRSPNTIYFGEGSWLTVV.

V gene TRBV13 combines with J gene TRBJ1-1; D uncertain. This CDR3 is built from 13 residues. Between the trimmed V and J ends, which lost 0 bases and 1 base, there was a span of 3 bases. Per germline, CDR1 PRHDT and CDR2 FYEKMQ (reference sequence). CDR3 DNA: TGTGCCAGCAGCTTAGGGGGGAACACTGAAGCTTTCTTT. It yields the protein CASSLGGNTEAFF.

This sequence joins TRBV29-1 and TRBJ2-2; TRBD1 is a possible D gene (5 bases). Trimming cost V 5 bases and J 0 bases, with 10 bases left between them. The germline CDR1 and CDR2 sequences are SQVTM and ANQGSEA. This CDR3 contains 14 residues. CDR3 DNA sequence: TGCAGCGTTATGACAGTCGCGAACACCGGGGAGCTGTTTTTT. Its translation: CSVMTVANTGELFF.